The rows below give T cell receptor beta chains drawn from one sample of a study of shared clonotypes between healthy human individuals. Some clones are missing from TCRdb's copy, which holds only in-frame ones; the method was immunoSEQ multiplex PCR. The table shows around 1.1 million clones, with approximately 80% occurring only once. Sequencing was performed on memory CD4+ T cells from PBMCs. These receptors came from a man between 18 and 29 years old in good health. Some clones in this sample may be carry-over from other donors' samples. The CDR3 runs from the conserved cysteine through the conserved F or W. Each record gives: CDR3 DNA, CDR3 protein, clone size, V gene, D gene, J gene. D genes are given only for firm matches. A clone size is listed for some rows: how often the clone was seen (once, few, many), or a class if it is expanded.

cdr3_nt: TGCAGTGCTTCAAGGGGGAACATTCAGTACTTC; cdr3_aa: CSASRGNIQYF; clone_size: .; v_call: TRBV20-1; d_call: .; j_call: TRBJ2-4
cdr3_nt: TGTGCCAGCAGCGCAACAGGGGGCGTAAGCTACGAGCAGTACTTC; cdr3_aa: CASSATGGVSYEQYF; clone_size: few; v_call: TRBV9; d_call: TRBD1; j_call: TRBJ2-7
cdr3_nt: TGTGCCAGTACGCGGGCTTTTAGCAATCAGCCCCAGCATTTT; cdr3_aa: CASTRAFSNQPQHF; clone_size: few; v_call: TRBV19; d_call: .; j_call: TRBJ1-5
cdr3_nt: TGTGCCAGCAGTTTTTCCTCTCTCCGGGGGCCCGATCGGGATGAGCAGTTCTTC; cdr3_aa: CASSFSSLRGPDRDEQFF; clone_size: .; v_call: TRBV27; d_call: .; j_call: TRBJ2-1
cdr3_nt: TGTGCCAGCAGCGTGACAGCAGGGGCTTCCGGGTCCACTGAAGCTTTCTTT; cdr3_aa: CASSVTAGASGSTEAFF; clone_size: .; v_call: TRBV9; d_call: .; j_call: TRBJ1-1
cdr3_nt: TGTGCCTGGAGTCTCCTGGGTCCCTCCTACAATGAGCAGTTCTTC; cdr3_aa: CAWSLLGPSYNEQFF; clone_size: .; v_call: TRBV30; d_call: .; j_call: TRBJ2-1
cdr3_nt: TGTGCCAGCAGCTTAGAGGCTCCCTACAATGAGCAGTTCTTC; cdr3_aa: CASSLEAPYNEQFF; clone_size: .; v_call: TRBV11-3; d_call: .; j_call: TRBJ2-1
cdr3_nt: TGTGCCAGCAGGGGCCGGAGGGGTGGGACAGATACGCAGTATTTT; cdr3_aa: CASRGRRGGTDTQYF; clone_size: .; v_call: TRBV27; d_call: .; j_call: TRBJ2-3
cdr3_nt: TGTGCCAGCTCACCGGTGAAGGGCGGCGCCGAGCAGTACTTC; cdr3_aa: CASSPVKGGAEQYF; clone_size: .; v_call: TRBV18; d_call: .; j_call: TRBJ2-7
cdr3_nt: TGTGCCAGCAGCTTGGCGGGAGTGGAAGATACGCAGTATTTT; cdr3_aa: CASSLAGVEDTQYF; clone_size: few; v_call: TRBV5-5; d_call: .; j_call: TRBJ2-3
cdr3_nt: TGTGCCAGCAGCTTGGCTCAGGGGCTCGGAAACACCATATATTTT; cdr3_aa: CASSLAQGLGNTIYF; clone_size: .; v_call: TRBV5-4; d_call: .; j_call: TRBJ1-3
cdr3_nt: TGTGCCAGCAGTTCCGCGGCCGGGGCTTCGGATACGCAGTATTTT; cdr3_aa: CASSSAAGASDTQYF; clone_size: .; v_call: TRBV28; d_call: .; j_call: TRBJ2-3
cdr3_nt: TGTGCCAGCAGCTTAGGACTCGTTAATGAGCAGTTCTTC; cdr3_aa: CASSLGLVNEQFF; clone_size: .; v_call: TRBV11-3; d_call: .; j_call: TRBJ2-1
cdr3_nt: TGTGCCAGCAGTTGGTCGCGGAGCACAGATACGCAGTATTTT; cdr3_aa: CASSWSRSTDTQYF; clone_size: once; v_call: TRBV6-6; d_call: .; j_call: TRBJ2-3
cdr3_nt: TGTGCCAGCAGCTTAGGCTTGGCGGGCACAGATACGCAGTATTTT; cdr3_aa: CASSLGLAGTDTQYF; clone_size: .; v_call: TRBV7-9; d_call: .; j_call: TRBJ2-3
cdr3_nt: TGTGCCAGCAGCTCACTACCGAGTGCGAACACCGGGGAGCTGTTTTTT; cdr3_aa: CASSSLPSANTGELFF; clone_size: .; v_call: TRBV6-6; d_call: .; j_call: TRBJ2-2
cdr3_nt: TGTGCCGCTGTGGGGGGCCTTGGACAGCCCCAGCATTTT; cdr3_aa: CAAVGGLGQPQHF; clone_size: few; v_call: TRBV19; d_call: .; j_call: TRBJ1-5
cdr3_nt: TGTGCCAGCAGACCACAGACAGGGGGAGGTGAAAAACTGTTTTTT; cdr3_aa: CASRPQTGGGEKLFF; clone_size: .; v_call: TRBV7-9; d_call: TRBD1; j_call: TRBJ1-4
cdr3_nt: TGTGCCTGGAGTGTACGAGGAGCGGGAGGCCGTCGGGGTGAGCAGTTCTTC; cdr3_aa: CAWSVRGAGGRRGEQFF; clone_size: once; v_call: TRBV30; d_call: TRBD2; j_call: TRBJ2-1
cdr3_nt: TGTGCCAGCTCACCTTCGATACAGAGGACAGGGGTTAATGGCTACACCTTC; cdr3_aa: CASSPSIQRTGVNGYTF; clone_size: .; v_call: TRBV18; d_call: TRBD1; j_call: TRBJ1-2
cdr3_nt: TGCGCCAGCAGGGGACATATGAACACTGAAGCTTTCTTT; cdr3_aa: CASRGHMNTEAFF; clone_size: .; v_call: TRBV10-1; d_call: .; j_call: TRBJ1-1
cdr3_nt: TGCGCCAGCAGCCAGGGACAGGCGGGACAGCCCCAGCATTTT; cdr3_aa: CASSQGQAGQPQHF; clone_size: .; v_call: TRBV5-1; d_call: TRBD1; j_call: TRBJ1-5
cdr3_nt: TGCAGTGCCATGGTAGAGTGGAGCTACACCTTC; cdr3_aa: CSAMVEWSYTF; clone_size: few; v_call: TRBV20-1; d_call: .; j_call: TRBJ1-2
cdr3_nt: TGTGCCAGCAGTTTAGGGAGCGGGAGGGTTAATGAGCAGTTCTTC; cdr3_aa: CASSLGSGRVNEQFF; clone_size: .; v_call: TRBV27; d_call: TRBD2; j_call: TRBJ2-1
cdr3_nt: TGTGCCAGTAGTTTACGTCACGAGCAGTACTTC; cdr3_aa: CASSLRHEQYF; clone_size: .; v_call: TRBV28; d_call: .; j_call: TRBJ2-7
cdr3_nt: TGCAGCATGTGGCAGGGGGGTGGCTACACCTTC; cdr3_aa: CSMWQGGGYTF; clone_size: many; v_call: TRBV29-1; d_call: TRBD1; j_call: TRBJ1-2
cdr3_nt: TGCAGCACGAACACAGATACGCAGTATTTT; cdr3_aa: CSTNTDTQYF; clone_size: .; v_call: TRBV29-1; d_call: .; j_call: TRBJ2-3
cdr3_nt: TGCGCCAGCAGCTTTTTGACAGGGTCGAACACTGAAGCTTTCTTT; cdr3_aa: CASSFLTGSNTEAFF; clone_size: .; v_call: TRBV5-1; d_call: TRBD1; j_call: TRBJ1-1
cdr3_nt: TGTGCCGGCAATCAGCCCCAGCATTTT; cdr3_aa: CAGNQPQHF; clone_size: many; v_call: TRBV27; d_call: .; j_call: TRBJ1-5
cdr3_nt: TGTGCCACCAGCATCGGGGGCGCCGGGGCTTTCTTT; cdr3_aa: CATSIGGAGAFF; clone_size: many; v_call: TRBV15; d_call: .; j_call: TRBJ1-1
cdr3_nt: TGCGCCAGCAGCATAGGACAGTATGGCTACACCTTC; cdr3_aa: CASSIGQYGYTF; clone_size: .; v_call: TRBV5-1; d_call: .; j_call: TRBJ1-2
cdr3_nt: TGTGCCAGCACAACCGTGGGGGAGACCCAGTACTTC; cdr3_aa: CASTTVGETQYF; clone_size: .; v_call: TRBV28; d_call: .; j_call: TRBJ2-5
cdr3_nt: TGTGCCAGCAGTTACTCCGGACAGGGCCGGACTGAAGCTTTCTTT; cdr3_aa: CASSYSGQGRTEAFF; clone_size: once; v_call: TRBV6-5; d_call: TRBD1; j_call: TRBJ1-1
cdr3_nt: TGTGCCACCACCCAGCTGATTAACTATGGCTACACCTTC; cdr3_aa: CATTQLINYGYTF; clone_size: .; v_call: TRBV10-3; d_call: .; j_call: TRBJ1-2
cdr3_nt: TGTGCCAGCAGCCAAGTTACAGGGGGCAGAACCGGGGAGCTGTTTTTT; cdr3_aa: CASSQVTGGRTGELFF; clone_size: .; v_call: TRBV14; d_call: TRBD1; j_call: TRBJ2-2
cdr3_nt: TGTGCCAGCTCACAGTTAGGGGGATGGGACAATGAGCAGTTCTTC; cdr3_aa: CASSQLGGWDNEQFF; clone_size: .; v_call: TRBV18; d_call: .; j_call: TRBJ2-1
cdr3_nt: TGCAGCGTTGCTCAGGGGGCGCTCGGGAACACTGAAGCTTTCTTT; cdr3_aa: CSVAQGALGNTEAFF; clone_size: .; v_call: TRBV29-1; d_call: TRBD1; j_call: TRBJ1-1
cdr3_nt: TGTGCCAGCAGCCGTACCACCGGGACTAGCGGCTACGAGCAGTACTTC; cdr3_aa: CASSRTTGTSGYEQYF; clone_size: .; v_call: TRBV4-2; d_call: TRBD2; j_call: TRBJ2-7
cdr3_nt: TGTGCCAGCAGCTTATTAAGGGGGCTTACTGAAGCTTTCTTT; cdr3_aa: CASSLLRGLTEAFF; clone_size: once; v_call: TRBV11-2; d_call: TRBD1; j_call: TRBJ1-1
cdr3_nt: TGTGCCAGCAGTCCTACTCAAGCGGGAGGCTACGAGCAGTACTTC; cdr3_aa: CASSPTQAGGYEQYF; clone_size: .; v_call: TRBV28; d_call: TRBD2; j_call: TRBJ2-7
cdr3_nt: TGTGCCAGTAGTTCTGGACGGGATTTCTCCTACGAGCAGTACTTC; cdr3_aa: CASSSGRDFSYEQYF; clone_size: .; v_call: TRBV19; d_call: .; j_call: TRBJ2-7
cdr3_nt: TGTGCCAGCAGGTTCCAGCGGGAGACCGGGGAGCTGTTTTTT; cdr3_aa: CASRFQRETGELFF; clone_size: .; v_call: TRBV2; d_call: TRBD2; j_call: TRBJ2-2
cdr3_nt: TGCAGCGTCCTGGCGGGAGGGTTGGCCGGGGAGCTGTTTTTT; cdr3_aa: CSVLAGGLAGELFF; clone_size: .; v_call: TRBV29-1; d_call: TRBD2; j_call: TRBJ2-2
cdr3_nt: TGCGCCAGCAGCTTTACAGGGGTCGGAGTCACTGAAGCTTTCTTT; cdr3_aa: CASSFTGVGVTEAFF; clone_size: .; v_call: TRBV5-1; d_call: TRBD1; j_call: TRBJ1-1
cdr3_nt: TGCGCCAGCACCTCGATGCAGGGGATGTGGACCGGGGAGCTGTTTTTT; cdr3_aa: CASTSMQGMWTGELFF; clone_size: .; v_call: TRBV5-1; d_call: .; j_call: TRBJ2-2
cdr3_nt: TGTGCCAGCAGCCAAGATGGGACTAGCGGGAGTGGAACCTACAATGAGCAGTTCTTC; cdr3_aa: CASSQDGTSGSGTYNEQFF; clone_size: few; v_call: TRBV4-2; d_call: TRBD2; j_call: TRBJ2-1
cdr3_nt: TGTGCCAGCAGCACCCGGACTAGCTGGGACACAGATACGCAGTATTTT; cdr3_aa: CASSTRTSWDTDTQYF; clone_size: .; v_call: TRBV7-2; d_call: TRBD2; j_call: TRBJ2-3
cdr3_nt: TGTGCCACCAGCAGAGATTATTCCTACGAGCAGTACTTC; cdr3_aa: CATSRDYSYEQYF; clone_size: once; v_call: TRBV15; d_call: .; j_call: TRBJ2-7
cdr3_nt: TGTGCCAGCAGCCTAGGGCTACAAGAGACCCAGTACTTC; cdr3_aa: CASSLGLQETQYF; clone_size: .; v_call: TRBV14; d_call: .; j_call: TRBJ2-5
cdr3_nt: TGCGCCAGCAGCCCCCAGCCCGGCAGGCTGATATCCTACGAGCAGTACTTC; cdr3_aa: CASSPQPGRLISYEQYF; clone_size: .; v_call: TRBV5-1; d_call: .; j_call: TRBJ2-7
cdr3_nt: TGCGCCAGCAGCGGGGAGAACACCGGGGAGCTGTTTTTT; cdr3_aa: CASSGENTGELFF; clone_size: few; v_call: TRBV5-1; d_call: .; j_call: TRBJ2-2
cdr3_nt: TGTGCCAGCAGCGAAATCCATGGAAACACCATATATTTT; cdr3_aa: CASSEIHGNTIYF; clone_size: .; v_call: TRBV6-1; d_call: .; j_call: TRBJ1-3
cdr3_nt: TGTGCCAGCTCACCACCGGGAGGGGAGCCCCAGCATTTT; cdr3_aa: CASSPPGGEPQHF; clone_size: few; v_call: TRBV18; d_call: .; j_call: TRBJ1-5